This TCR beta chain was recorded in a study of blood T cell repertoires in COVID-19 (dated by TCRdb to 2020 to 2022). Notes on the research overall: The collaborator samples originated in the United States, Italy and Spain and spanned the acute and convalescent phases of COVID-19. The prospective study material was composed of cDNA or gDNA derived from T cells, B-cell-depleted T cells, or PBMCs. The dataset comprised deeply sampled blood TCRbeta repertoires from subjects exposed to, actively infected with, or recovered from COVID-19. The repertoires were released in a freely available public database intended as a resource for research on the immune response to SARS-CoV-2. Samples came from the ongoing ImmuneRACE study (first 160 participants) plus 1,254 subjects from 6 global collaborators. A de-identified subject ID, COVID-19 status, age in years and sex were almost always included in the sample metadata. Where HLA class I and class II types were available, the types were taken from metadata supplied by the sample provider, not from assay-based typing.

What the authors observed across the whole study: The amount of clinical and demographic metadata varied by source and participant and was provided uncurated.

Collaborating institutions collected whole blood in K2EDTA tubes following their own protocols. Collaborator samples were shipped for TCRbeta analysis as frozen whole blood, isolated PBMCs, or DNA extracted from either sample type. With regard to this clone: What this receptor recognizes is not known. Nothing much larger sits one base from this clone, and base qualities are not available.

From the germline V gene, CDR1 is SGHRS and CDR2 is YFSETQ. V is pared back by 1 base and J by 4 bases, with 14 bases lying between the germline termini. The cysteine opens and the phenylalanine closes a CDR3 of 15 amino acids. The DNA shown is the 45-base CDR3, in frame from base 1. TCRbeta CDR3 regions were amplified from genomic DNA using the immunoSEQ Assay, a bias-controlled multiplex PCR. As for how the authors treated the data: The number of nucleated cells in each sample was estimated from the amplification of reference gene primers within the assay. To quantify the absolute abundance of each unique TCRbeta CDR3 rearrangement, sequence reads were collapsed and filtered. Productive Simpson clonality was computed per sample as the square root of Simpson's diversity index over productive rearrangements. Sourced from immuneACCESS, this table was stored by TCRdb with only in-frame sequences that have V and J called. A share of the clones is absent; for the studies checked, an unresolved V gene accounts for under half, and the remainder has no known explanation. V and J calls plus clone size are reproduced from that table; the DNA served to infer D and trimming. Counted in this sample were about 130,000 clones; about four fifths of them appeared once. The ten largest make up over 2.5% of the sample.

This chain is built from TRBV5-1 and TRBJ1-2; the D gene lacks a confident call. The receptor was isolated from a woman aged 80 or older with acute or convalescent COVID-19. Input material: peripheral blood. Here the CDR3 is given as CASSLIRDGSYGYTF. DNA sequence: TGCGCCAGCAGCTTGATTCGGGATGGGAGCTATGGCTACACCTTC. When the CDR3 is completed using the reference TRBV5-1 and TRBJ1-2 genes on either side, the full variable domain is KAGVTQTPRYLIKTRGQQVTLSCSPISGHRSVSWYQQTPGQGLQFLFEYFSETQRNKGNFPGRFSGRQFSNSRSEMNVSTLELGDSALYLCASSLIRDGSYGYTFGSGTRLTVV.